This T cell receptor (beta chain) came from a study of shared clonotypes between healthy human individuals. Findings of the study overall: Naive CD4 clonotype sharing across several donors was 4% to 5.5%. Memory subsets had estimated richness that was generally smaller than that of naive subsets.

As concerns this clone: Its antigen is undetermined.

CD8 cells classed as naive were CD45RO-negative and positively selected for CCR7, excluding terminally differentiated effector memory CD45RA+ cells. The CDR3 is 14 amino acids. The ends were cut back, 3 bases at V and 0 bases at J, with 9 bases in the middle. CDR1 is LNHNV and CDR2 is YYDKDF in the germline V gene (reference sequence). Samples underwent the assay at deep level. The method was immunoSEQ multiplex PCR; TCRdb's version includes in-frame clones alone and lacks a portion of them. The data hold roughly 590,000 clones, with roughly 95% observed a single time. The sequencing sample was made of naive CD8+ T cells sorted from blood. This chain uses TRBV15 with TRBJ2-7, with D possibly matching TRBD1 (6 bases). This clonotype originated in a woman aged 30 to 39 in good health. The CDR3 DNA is TGTGCCACCAGCAGTGGACAGAACTCCTACGAGCAGTACTTC. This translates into CATSSGQNSYEQYF.